These 10 T cell receptor beta chains came from one sample sequenced in a study of blood T cell repertoires in COVID-19. TCRdb's copy holds only in-frame clones and misses some; the assay was immunoSEQ multiplex PCR. The table includes roughly 380,000 clones, more than 65% detected once. The specimen was peripheral blood. Every receptor here comes from a human donor with acute or convalescent COVID-19. The donor label of this sample is uncertain.

This sequence joins TRBV28 and TRBJ2-2; TRBD1 matches at 7 bases. Germline V gene sequence: CDR1 MDHEN, CDR2 SYDVKM. This CDR3 spans 17 amino acids. J gave up 0 bases and V 2 bases, and 6 bases lay outside the gene matches. In DNA, the CDR3 is TGTGCCAGCAGTTTACCGGACAGGCATTCGAACACCGGGGAGCTGTTTTTT. This gives the protein CASSLPDRHSNTGELFF.

This clone was picked up many times. The gene calls are TRBV29-1 and TRBJ2-7; 12 positions match TRBD2. Germline assignment: CDR1 SQVTM and CDR2 ANQGSEA. The trim removed 6 bases at V and 2 bases at J, leaving 5 bases unmatched. This CDR3 spans 14 amino acids. The CDR3 nucleotides are TGCAGCGTAGCTAGCGGGAGGGGCCCCTACGAGCAGTACTTC. Protein sequence: CSVASGRGPYEQYF.

This clone was detected a few times. This chain connects TRBV5-8 to TRBJ1-6; TRBD1 aligns across 7 bases. The CDR3 covers 16 residues. Germline trimming cut 4 bases from V and 5 bases from J; bases unmatched to any gene: 9. The germline CDR1 and CDR2 sequences are SGHTS and YDEGEE. The CDR3, as DNA: TGTGCCAGCAGCGACAGGGCCATTGGTAATAATTCACCCCTCCACTTT. Translated: CASSDRAIGNNSPLHF. Using reference TRBV5-8 and TRBJ1-6 for the parts outside the CDR3, the full variable domain is EAGVTQSPTHLIKTRGQQATLRCSPISGHTSVYWYQQALGLGLQFLLWYDEGEERNRGNFPPRFSGRQFPNYSSELNVNALELEDSALYLCASSDRAIGNNSPLHFGNGTRLTVT.

The rearrangement joins TRBV28 to TRBJ2-7; 14 bases align to TRBD2. The junction had 6 bases not matched to a gene; V was cut back by 1 base and J by 4 bases. Germline lookup yields CDR1 MDHEN and CDR2 SYDVKM. The CDR3 extends over 17 amino acids. The CDR3 loop is CASSLLGTSGRGYEQYF. CDR3 nucleotides: TGTGCCAGCAGTTTATTGGGGACTAGCGGGAGAGGTTACGAGCAGTACTTC.

The chain is built from TRBV11-3 and TRBJ2-1; TRBD2 might be the D (6 bases). From germline, CDR1 is SGHNT and CDR2 YENEEA. V shed 2 bases and J shed 6 bases, with 11 bases lying between them. The CDR3 runs 14 residues. CDR3: CASSLRTTSNEQFF. CDR3 DNA: TGTGCCAGCAGCTTAAGGACTACTTCCAATGAGCAGTTCTTC.

This chain joins TRBV29-1 and TRBJ1-1, with D perhaps matching TRBD1 (6 bases). V lost 8 bases and J 0 bases, leaving 16 bases between the germline ends. CDR1 SQVTM and CDR2 ANQGSEA come from the germline V gene. The CDR3 loop spans 14 amino acids. The CDR3 nucleotides are TGCAGCACAAGTCGGACAGTTATGAACACTGAAGCTTTCTTT. Translation: CSTSRTVMNTEAFF.

V and J are TRBV9 and TRBJ1-2; TRBD1 aligns across 7 bases. The J segment lost 6 bases and the V segment lost 2 bases, leaving 7 bases of the junction unmatched. Germline V gives CDR1 SGDLS, CDR2 YYNGEE. CDR3 length: 14 amino acids. Here the CDR3 DNA reads TGTGCCAGCAGCGTCCTAGGGACAGTTAATGGCTACACCTTC. It translates to CASSVLGTVNGYTF.

Only a few counts were recorded for this clone. CDR3 protein: CASSSGGTGEKLFF. The CDR3 nucleotides read TGTGCCAGCAGTTCAGGGGGGACGGGTGAAAAACTGTTTTTT. The V and J genes are TRBV27 and TRBJ1-4; 7 bases fit TRBD1. Germline CDR1 reads MNHEY; CDR2 reads SMNVEV (reference sequence). CDR3 length: 14 residues. Trimming at V came to 4 bases and at J to 7 bases, leaving 6 bases not matched to a gene.

The chain combines TRBV28 with TRBJ1-5; D not certain. V lost 7 bases and J 6 bases, leaving 16 bases between the germline ends. This CDR3 region has 14 residues. Germline assignment: CDR1 MDHEN and CDR2 SYDVKM. In nucleotides, the CDR3 is TGTGCCAGCACCGAACCACGCGTAAGTCAGCCCCAGCATTTT. Its translation is CASTEPRVSQPQHF.

This chain links TRBV18 with TRBJ1-2, with 7 positions matching TRBD1. The V gene's germline CDR1 is KGHSH and CDR2 LQKENI. Unmatched junction bases numbered 6, after V lost 2 bases and J lost 3 bases. The CDR3 extends over 15 amino acids. CDR3 sequence reads: CASSPIQGIDYGYTF. CDR3 nucleotide sequence: TGTGCCAGCTCACCAATACAGGGGATTGACTATGGCTACACCTTC.